One sample yielded the 18 T cell receptor beta chains listed below, sequenced in a study of blood T cell repertoires in COVID-19. Sequencing used immunoSEQ multiplex PCR; TCRdb keeps in-frame clones, though not all of them. The sample consists of some 120,000 clones, around four fifths of them appearing once. The specimen sequenced was peripheral blood. All receptors come from a human donor in a cohort sampled during active COVID-19.

The chain couples TRBV9 to TRBJ2-2, with D perhaps TRBD1 (6 bases). The CDR3 extends over 16 amino acids. Per the germline V gene, CDR1 is SGDLS and CDR2 is YYNGEE. Trimming removed 2 bases at V and 3 bases at J, with 14 bases between. CDR3 bases: TGTGCCAGCAGCGTGCTAGGGGGACAAGACACCGGGGAGCTGTTTTTT. The encoded protein is CASSVLGGQDTGELFF.

The V call is TRBV19, the J call TRBJ2-7; possible D gene TRBD2, 6 bases. Trimming pared 3 bases from V and 0 bases from J, leaving 15 bases between. Germline lookup yields CDR1 LNHDA and CDR2 SQIVND (reference sequence). This CDR3 comprises 16 residues. Here the CDR3 DNA reads TGTGCCAGTAGTATCGGAGGGCAGCATCCCTCCTACGAGCAGTACTTC. Translated: CASSIGGQHPSYEQYF.

The chain combines TRBV27 with TRBJ1-1, with TRBD1 matching 7 bases. V was pared by 0 bases and J by 8 bases, with 3 bases of the junction left unmatched. The CDR3 runs to 13 residues. Per the germline V gene, CDR1 is MNHEY and CDR2 is SMNVEV (reference sequence). Here the CDR3 DNA reads TGTGCCAGCAGTTTATCAGACAGGGCAGAAGCTTTCTTT. Protein: CASSLSDRAEAFF.

This chain uses TRBV6-4 with TRBJ2-1; D remains unclear. The CDR3 has 15 residues. V gave up 2 bases and J gave up 0 bases, with 8 bases separating them. CDR1 is MRHNA, CDR2 SNTAGT, per germline. The CDR3 loop reads CASSDEASSYNEQFF. CDR3 nucleotide sequence: TGTGCCAGCAGTGACGAAGCTAGCTCCTACAATGAGCAGTTCTTC.

The V call is TRBV6-5, the J call TRBJ1-1; D ambiguous. Per the germline V gene, CDR1 is MNHEY and CDR2 is SVGAGI. V was shortened by 0 bases and J by 3 bases, with 8 bases between the two germline ends. CDR3 length equals 14 residues. The CDR3 nucleotides are TGTGCCAGCAGTTACTCTCGCGTCCACACTGAAGCTTTCTTT. Protein product: CASSYSRVHTEAFF.

This chain uses TRBV30 with TRBJ1-4, with D tentatively TRBD1 (6 bases). This CDR3 has 13 residues. V was pared by 2 bases and J by 8 bases, with 12 bases between. CDR1 is GTSNPN and CDR2 is SVGIG in the germline V gene (reference sequence). The CDR3 spells CAWSKGGGEKLFF. CDR3 sequence (DNA): TGTGCCTGGAGTAAGGGGGGGGGCGAAAAACTGTTTTTT.

This clone showed up just once. The chain couples TRBV7-9 to TRBJ2-1; tentative D call: TRBD2 (5 bases). The CDR3 is 14 amino acids. The V gene lost 0 bases and the J gene lost 9 bases, with 12 bases spanning the gap. Germline assignment: CDR1 SEHNR and CDR2 FQNEAQ (reference sequence). CDR3 DNA: TGTGCCAGCAGCTTAGCCACTAGTTGGGCTGAGCAGTTCTTC. Its translation is CASSLATSWAEQFF.

The chain carries TRBV5-6 and TRBJ2-4, with D possibly being TRBD2 (6 bases). The CDR3 totals 10 residues. CDR1 and CDR2 from the germline V gene are SGHDT and YYEEEE. With 6 bases removed from V and 14 bases from J, the gap between germline ends came to 12 bases. Here the CDR3 reads CASTQGEEYF. The CDR3 nucleotides read TGTGCCAGCACCCAAGGGGAGGAGTACTTC.

This clone occurred a few times. The chain recombines TRBV4-2 with TRBJ2-3, with D possibly matching TRBD2 (6 bases). There are 17 residues in the CDR3. CDR1 and CDR2 from the germline V gene are LGHNA and YNFKEQ. The V end was cut by 4 bases, the J end by 2 bases, with 19 bases between. In nucleotides, the CDR3 is TGTGCCAGCAGCCCCTTAACCCGAGGAGGGTACACAGATACGCAGTATTTT. Translated: CASSPLTRGGYTDTQYF.

The chain uses TRBV4-2 and TRBJ2-1; a possible D gene is TRBD2 (5 bases). The CDR3 runs 15 residues. Looked up from germline, CDR1 is LGHNA and CDR2 is YNFKEQ. V lost 3 bases and J lost 6, with 15 bases in between. This CDR3 reads CASSHGELGINEQFF. The CDR3, as DNA: TGTGCCAGCAGCCATGGGGAACTAGGGATCAATGAGCAGTTCTTC.

The chain joins TRBV28 to TRBJ1-1, with a weak D call TRBD1 (6 bases). V was clipped by 5 bases and J by 11 bases, with 24 bases between them. Germline V CDR1 and CDR2: MDHEN, SYDVKM. The CDR3 length is 15 residues. Here the CDR3 reads CASSLLTHRAYGAFF. CDR3 DNA: TGTGCCAGCAGTCTTCTTACGCACAGGGCTTATGGGGCTTTCTTT.

This clone came up a few times. V gene TRBV14 combines with J gene TRBJ2-3; 8 bases align to TRBD2. V gave up 4 bases and J gave up 4 bases; unmatched junction bases: 4. This CDR3 is 14 amino acids long. Germline V CDR1 and CDR2: SGHDN, FVKESK. The CDR3 nucleotides are TGTGCCAGCAGCCCCGGGGGGGCCCCAGATACGCAGTATTTT. Translation gives CASSPGGAPDTQYF.

This clone was observed a single time. This chain uses TRBV5-4 with TRBJ1-5; the D gene is possibly TRBD1 (6 bases). Germline CDR1 reads SGHNT; CDR2 reads YYREEE (reference sequence). This CDR3 contains 15 residues. The V end was cut by 2 bases, the J end by 0 bases, with 9 bases between. CDR3 in amino acids: CASSFWGRSNQPQHF. CDR3 in DNA: TGTGCCAGCAGCTTCTGGGGGCGTAGCAATCAGCCCCAGCATTTT.

This chain uses TRBV5-1 with TRBJ1-2, with D unresolved. Between the trimmed V and J ends, which lost 0 bases and 1 base, there was a span of 4 bases. The germline V gene encodes CDR1 SGHRS and CDR2 YFSETQ. The length of the CDR3 is 13 residues. CDR3 sequence (DNA): TGCGCCAGCAGCTTGGACAATAACTATGGCTACACCTTC. This codes for CASSLDNNYGYTF.

The rearrangement links TRBV5-5 to TRBJ1-1, with 12 positions matching TRBD1. V lost 4 bases and J lost 11; bases outside the gene matches: 12. Per germline, CDR1 SGHKS and CDR2 YYEKEE (reference sequence). The CDR3 covers 15 residues. CDR3 residues: CASSVTGTGGYKAFF. CDR3 DNA sequence: TGTGCCAGCAGCGTGACCGGGACAGGGGGCTATAAGGCTTTCTTT.

This clone occurred many times. This chain joins TRBV11-2 and TRBJ1-5, with a weak D call TRBD1 (5 bases). This CDR3 comprises 20 residues. Germline V gene data show CDR1 as SGHAT and CDR2 as FQNNGV. V gave up 0 bases and J gave up 0 bases, with 21 bases separating them. CDR3 residues: CASSLDGAGPLLYSNQPQHF. The CDR3 region has the DNA TGTGCCAGCAGCTTAGATGGGGCAGGGCCCCTTCTATATAGCAATCAGCCCCAGCATTTT.

Comment on this clone: One end of the junction does not line up with germline, which may come from a read error. This chain joins TRBV28 and TRBJ1-1; D remains ambiguous. Germline-derived CDR1 and CDR2 are MDHEN and SYDVKM. The CDR3 runs to 13 residues. CDR3 loop: CASSSAGNTETFF. CDR3 DNA sequence: TGTGCCAGCTCGAGCGCGGGGAACACTGAAACTTTCTTT.

The chain recombines TRBV19 with TRBJ2-3; 8 bases align to TRBD2. Germline lookup yields CDR1 LNHDA and CDR2 SQIVND (reference sequence). This CDR3 contains 15 residues. Trimming removed 5 bases from V and 1 base from J; junction bases left unmatched: 5. The CDR3 region is CASSYLRGGTDTQYF. The CDR3 nucleotides are TGTGCCAGTAGTTACTTGCGGGGGGGCACAGATACGCAGTATTTT.